This TCR beta chain was profiled in a study of blood T cell repertoires in COVID-19. CDR1 is SGHTA and CDR2 is FQGNSA in the germline V gene. CDR3 length: 15 residues. Trimming removed 4 bases from V and 5 bases from J; junction bases left unmatched: 9. Per the original data handling: Amplified reference gene primers provided the basis for estimating nucleated cell counts. The method was immunoSEQ multiplex PCR; TCRdb's version includes in-frame clones alone and lacks a portion of them. V and J calls and clone size are as listed in that table; D and trimming were resolved from the DNA. The sample consists of 250,000 to 300,000 clones, around four fifths of them appearing once.

The rearrangement links TRBV7-2 to TRBJ2-3, with TRBD2 matching 7 bases. The TCR comes from an elderly man with acute or convalescent COVID-19. Source material: peripheral blood. The CDR3 nucleotides read TGTGCCAGCAGCTCCATCAGCGGGGTCGTAGATACGCAGTATTTT. Translated: CASSSISGVVDTQYF.